This passage covers 29 T cell receptor beta chains from one sample sequenced in a study of blood T cell repertoires in COVID-19. Using immunoSEQ multiplex PCR, the repertoire was profiled, and TCRdb retains in-frame clones only, with some absent. The sample lists 250,000 or so clones; roughly 81% were seen once. Material for sequencing was peripheral blood. All receptors derive from a man in his fifties or sixties with acute or convalescent COVID-19.

A single count supports this clone. CDR3 amino acids: CASSKASQASGSYEQYF. For the CDR3, the DNA is TGTGCCAGCAGCAAAGCGTCTCAGGCTAGCGGGAGCTACGAGCAGTACTTC. The rearrangement joins TRBV21-1 to TRBJ2-7; the D call in the table, TRBD2, was not verified against the DNA. TRBV21-1 is recorded as a pseudogene. The CDR3 is 17 amino acids.

The chain recombines TRBV13 with TRBJ1-6; D not resolved. The CDR3 totals 15 residues. Germline CDR1 and CDR2: PRHDT and FYEKMQ (reference sequence). V dropped 0 bases and J dropped 16 bases, with 19 bases sitting between them. The CDR3 nucleotides are TGTGCCAGCAGCTTAGGATACACTCGGGGTACCGATCTCCACTTT. It codes for CASSLGYTRGTDLHF.

The chain links TRBV15 to TRBJ1-2; the match to TRBD1 covers 9 bases. CDR3 size: 16 residues. With V trimmed by 3 bases and J by 4 bases, 9 bases remained unmatched. The V gene's germline CDR1 is LNHNV and CDR2 YYDKDF (reference sequence). The CDR3 spells CATSRDPGQGLYGYTF. The CDR3 coding sequence is TGTGCCACCAGCAGGGATCCGGGACAGGGTCTCTATGGCTACACCTTC.

The rearrangement links TRBV4-1 to TRBJ1-5, with TRBD1 identical over 11 bases. With 3 bases clipped from V and 6 bases from J, the junction kept 7 bases outside the gene matches. The CDR3 loop spans 16 amino acids. CDR1 is MGHRA and CDR2 is YSYEKL in the germline V gene. This CDR3 is CASSQGTGGFGQPQHF. The CDR3 DNA reads TGCGCCAGCAGCCAGGGGACAGGGGGATTTGGTCAGCCCCAGCATTTT.

V gene TRBV7-2 combines with J gene TRBJ2-7; D gene unclear. This CDR3 is built from 11 residues. CDR1 and CDR2 (germline): SGHTA, FQGNSA. Trimming pared 3 bases from V and 4 bases from J, leaving 4 bases between. The CDR3 protein is CASSFAYEQYF. The CDR3 DNA reads TGTGCCAGCAGCTTTGCGTACGAGCAGTACTTC.

The V gene is TRBV5-4, the J gene TRBJ2-5; TRBD1 might be the D (6 bases). The germline V gene has CDR1 SGHNT and CDR2 YYREEE (reference sequence). The V and J ends lost 3 bases and 2 bases respectively, with 14 bases between them. The CDR3 loop spans 15 amino acids. In nucleotides, the CDR3 is TGTGCCAGCAGCTCCGGACAGAGATATCAAGAGACCCAGTACTTC. Translated: CASSSGQRYQETQYF.

This clone was found a few times. This chain links TRBV19 with TRBJ2-7, with 11 bases matching TRBD1. CDR3 size: 15 residues. The V and J ends lost 1 base and 2 bases, in that order; junction bases with no gene match: 1. Germline loops: CDR1 LNHDA, CDR2 SQIVND (reference sequence). The CDR3 is CASSIGGQGAYEQYF. The CDR3 region has the DNA TGTGCCAGTAGTATAGGGGGACAGGGGGCCTACGAGCAGTACTTC.

The chain combines TRBV29-1 with TRBJ1-2; D not resolved. V dropped 3 bases and J dropped 4 bases, with 12 bases sitting between them. Germline CDR1 reads SQVTM; CDR2 reads ANQGSEA. The CDR3 loop spans 13 amino acids. CDR3 protein: CSVDGGFGYGYTF. The CDR3 nucleotides read TGCAGCGTTGATGGAGGGTTCGGCTATGGCTACACCTTC.

This rearrangement joins TRBV11-2 to TRBJ1-1; D remains unclear. V lost 2 bases, J lost 4 bases, and 8 bases lay in between. This CDR3 spans 13 amino acids. CDR1 and CDR2 from the germline V gene are SGHAT and FQNNGV. The CDR3 nucleotides are TGTGCCAGCAGCTTATCGGCGGCCACTGAAGCTTTCTTT. It codes for CASSLSAATEAFF.

This clone was seen once. The chain employs TRBV5-4 and TRBJ2-7; no reliable D call. Trimming removed 4 bases at V and 4 bases at J, with 15 bases between. CDR3 length: 14 amino acids. Germline loops: CDR1 SGHNT, CDR2 YYREEE (reference sequence). CDR3 sequence reads: CASSLRGASYEQYF. CDR3 sequence (DNA): TGTGCCAGCAGCCTTCGAGGTGCTTCTTACGAGCAGTACTTC. The whole variable domain, filled in from reference TRBV5-4 and TRBJ2-7, reads ETGVTQSPTHLIKTRGQQVTLRCSSQSGHNTVSWYQQALGQGPQFIFQYYREEENGRGNFPPRFSGLQFPNYSSELNVNALELDDSALYLCASSLRGASYEQYFGPGTRLTVT.

J is TRBJ1-2 and V is TRBV5-1; TRBD1 aligns across 7 bases. The V segment lost 1 base and the J segment 6 bases; nucleotides outside the gene matches: 3. Germline V gives CDR1 SGHRS, CDR2 YFSETQ. The CDR3 has 13 amino acids. CDR3 DNA sequence: TGCGCCAGCAGCTTGATGCAGGGGGATGGCTACACCTTC. Its translation: CASSLMQGDGYTF.

The rearrangement uses TRBV5-4 and TRBJ1-6, with TRBD1 matching over 11 bases. CDR1 and CDR2 from the germline V gene are SGHNT and YYREEE (reference sequence). With V trimmed by 4 bases and J by 5 bases, 5 bases remained unmatched. The CDR3 sequence is 16 residues long. The DNA of the CDR3 is TGTGCCAGCAGCAGGACAGGGGGCGCGAATAATTCACCCCTCCACTTT. As protein: CASSRTGGANNSPLHF. The variable domain in full, with the rest retrieved from reference TRBV5-4 and TRBJ1-6, is ETGVTQSPTHLIKTRGQQVTLRCSSQSGHNTVSWYQQALGQGPQFIFQYYREEENGRGNFPPRFSGLQFPNYSSELNVNALELDDSALYLCASSRTGGANNSPLHFGNGTRLTVT.

The chain combines TRBV10-3 with TRBJ1-2; a weak D match, TRBD1 (5 bases). The germline CDR1 and CDR2 sequences are ENHRY and SYGVKD. V was clipped by 6 bases and J by 3 bases, with 11 bases between them. The CDR3 spans 13 residues. DNA of the CDR3: TGTGCCATCAGGCAGGGATCGGACTATGGCTACACCTTC. Translating gives CAIRQGSDYGYTF.

This clone has just a few counts. The chain has TRBV2 and TRBJ2-2, with a tentative D call TRBD1 (5 bases). This CDR3 region has 14 residues. Trimming shortened V by 3 bases and J by 13 bases, and 18 bases separated the two germline ends. Germline assignment: CDR1 SNHLY and CDR2 FYNNEI. In DNA form, the CDR3 reads TGTGCCAGCAGTGATGGAAGGGGTGGGCGTGGGCTGTTTTTT. It yields the protein CASSDGRGGRGLFF.

The chain employs TRBV6-5 and TRBJ1-1; D may be TRBD1 (5 bases). This CDR3 region has 14 residues. In germline, CDR1 is MNHEY, CDR2 SVGAGI. Trimming cost V 5 bases and J 5 bases, with 15 bases left between them. CDR3 nucleotides: TGTGCCAGCAGTCCCTCCAGGGCGGGGACTGAAGCTTTCTTT. Protein sequence: CASSPSRAGTEAFF.

This chain connects TRBV27 to TRBJ1-5; TRBD1 aligns across 7 bases. After removal of 7 bases from V and 0 bases from J, the junction contained 12 bases not matched to a gene. The length of the CDR3 is 17 residues. CDR1 is MNHEY, CDR2 SMNVEV, per germline (reference sequence). CDR3 amino acids: CASIPGQETYSNQPQHF. The CDR3 DNA reads TGTGCCAGCATCCCCGGACAGGAAACTTATAGCAATCAGCCCCAGCATTTT.

The rearrangement joins TRBV2 to TRBJ1-5, with D hard to call. Trimming left V 8 bases short and J 7 bases short, with 15 bases between. The germline V gene encodes CDR1 SNHLY and CDR2 FYNNEI. The CDR3 has 13 residues. The CDR3 reads CASAFGAVQPQHF. As DNA, the CDR3 is TGTGCCAGCGCATTCGGAGCGGTGCAGCCCCAGCATTTT.

The chain is built from TRBV6-1 and TRBJ2-5, with a weak D call TRBD2 (5 bases). The length of the CDR3 is 16 residues. From germline, CDR1 is MNHNS and CDR2 SASEGT. Trimming stripped 0 bases from V and 5 bases from J, with 16 bases between. The CDR3 nucleotides are TGTGCCAGCAGTGAAGCGCCTTACCGCGGGTTGGAGACCCAGTACTTC. This translates into CASSEAPYRGLETQYF.

This clone was seen a handful of times. The chain uses TRBV5-6 and TRBJ2-3, with unresolved D. Germline V gene lookup returns CDR1 SGHDT and CDR2 YYEEEE. Trimming pared 7 bases from V and 0 bases from J, leaving 9 bases between. The CDR3 totals 13 residues. This CDR3 is CASGKRSTDTQYF. The CDR3 DNA follows: TGTGCCAGCGGAAAGAGGAGCACAGATACGCAGTATTTT. The full variable domain, in which reference TRBV5-6 and TRBJ2-3 provide the parts outside the CDR3, is DAGVTQSPTHLIKTRGQQVTLRCSPKSGHDTVSWYQQALGQGPQFIFQYYEEEERQRGNFPDRFSGHQFPNYSSELNVNALLLGDSALYLCASGKRSTDTQYFGPGTRLTVL.

The chain uses TRBV5-4 and TRBJ2-2; 8 positions agree with TRBD1. Germline CDR1 is SGHNT and CDR2 is YYREEE (reference sequence). Trimming took 2 bases from V and 3 from J; bases not matched to a gene: 3. The CDR3 is 15 amino acids. The CDR3 bases are TGTGCCAGCAGCTTACCAGGGGGCGACACCGGGGAGCTGTTTTTT. It specifies CASSLPGGDTGELFF.

This chain connects TRBV28 to TRBJ1-5; 7 nucleotides agree with TRBD1. Germline V gives CDR1 MDHEN, CDR2 SYDVKM. V lost 4 bases to trimming and J lost 6 bases; unmatched junction nucleotides: 6. This CDR3 has 14 residues. DNA of the CDR3: TGTGCCAGCAGTTCACGACAGGGAGGTCAGCCCCAGCATTTT. Translating it yields CASSSRQGGQPQHF.

The J gene is TRBJ2-7, the V gene TRBV6-5; 8 bases map to TRBD1. The CDR3 contains 15 residues. Per the germline V gene, CDR1 is MNHEY and CDR2 is SVGAGI. Trimming took 5 bases from V and 5 from J; bases not matched to a gene: 11. The CDR3 protein is CASSNPRTGIHEQYF. The CDR3 DNA is TGTGCCAGCAGTAATCCAAGGACAGGGATACACGAGCAGTACTTC.

The chain combines TRBV30 with TRBJ1-3; a possible D gene is TRBD1 (6 bases). Germline V CDR1 and CDR2: GTSNPN, SVGIG (reference sequence). Between the trimmed V and J ends, which lost 2 bases and 5 bases, there was a span of 31 bases. This CDR3 contains 20 residues. The CDR3 region has the DNA TGTGCCTGGAGTACCTCTTGGACAGCGGACCCAGACTTCAGGAGAAACACCATATATTTT. Translation: CAWSTSWTADPDFRRNTIYF.

The chain uses TRBV9 and TRBJ1-1, with unresolved D. The CDR3 contains 15 residues. Trimming took off 7 bases at V and 0 bases at J, with 16 bases between the two ends. Germline assignment: CDR1 SGDLS and CDR2 YYNGEE. DNA of the CDR3: TGTGCCAGCGCTCGAGGAGAGAACATGAACACTGAAGCTTTCTTT. This translates into CASARGENMNTEAFF. The whole variable domain, remainder taken from reference TRBV9 and TRBJ1-1, is DSGVTQTPKHLITATGQRVTLRCSPRSGDLSVYWYQQSLDQGLQFLIQYYNGEERAKGNILERFSAQQFPDLHSELNLSSLELGDSALYFCASARGENMNTEAFFGQGTRLTVV.

The chain uses TRBV7-6 and TRBJ2-5; no definite D call. The CDR3 spans 12 residues. V dropped 5 bases and J dropped 5 bases, with 9 bases sitting between them. Germline CDR1 reads SGHVS; CDR2 reads FNYEAQ. DNA of the CDR3: TGTGCCAGCAGCCCCTCCCGGGAGACCCAGTACTTC. As protein: CASSPSRETQYF.

This rearrangement joins TRBV5-1 to TRBJ1-2; TRBD1 agrees at 10 bases. This CDR3 has 16 residues. Germline lookup yields CDR1 SGHRS and CDR2 YFSETQ. V lost 4 bases, J lost 4 bases, and 10 bases stayed unmatched. Here the CDR3 DNA reads TGCGCCAGCAGCCCGATGGACAGGGGGTTCCCCTATGGCTACACCTTC. It translates to CASSPMDRGFPYGYTF.

V usage is TRBV4-1 and J usage is TRBJ2-1, with TRBD2 matching 7 bases. V trimming: 0 bases; J trimming: 8 bases; junction bases outside the gene matches: 1. CDR1 and CDR2 (germline): MGHRA, YSYEKL. The CDR3 runs to 13 residues. The CDR3, as DNA: TGCGCCAGCAGCCAAGAGGGAGGGGATGAGCAGTTCTTC. Amino acid sequence: CASSQEGGDEQFF.

This chain connects TRBV9 to TRBJ2-1; TRBD2 might be the D (6 bases). The germline V and J ends were trimmed by 3 bases and 8 bases, with 18 bases remaining between them. This CDR3 comprises 15 residues. Germline V CDR1 and CDR2: SGDLS, YYNGEE. The DNA for the CDR3 is TGTGCCAGCAGCGGGGGACTTTCGGAGGGCGATGAGCAGTTCTTC. Translating gives CASSGGLSEGDEQFF.

V usage is TRBV19 and J usage is TRBJ2-7; 10 bases fit TRBD1. Germline CDR1 reads LNHDA; CDR2 reads SQIVND (reference sequence). The junction had 4 bases not matched to a gene; V was cut back by 5 bases and J by 3 bases. The CDR3 runs 14 residues. CDR3 amino acids: CASSARTGGYEQYF. Written as DNA, the CDR3 is TGTGCCAGTAGTGCTCGGACAGGGGGCTACGAGCAGTACTTC.